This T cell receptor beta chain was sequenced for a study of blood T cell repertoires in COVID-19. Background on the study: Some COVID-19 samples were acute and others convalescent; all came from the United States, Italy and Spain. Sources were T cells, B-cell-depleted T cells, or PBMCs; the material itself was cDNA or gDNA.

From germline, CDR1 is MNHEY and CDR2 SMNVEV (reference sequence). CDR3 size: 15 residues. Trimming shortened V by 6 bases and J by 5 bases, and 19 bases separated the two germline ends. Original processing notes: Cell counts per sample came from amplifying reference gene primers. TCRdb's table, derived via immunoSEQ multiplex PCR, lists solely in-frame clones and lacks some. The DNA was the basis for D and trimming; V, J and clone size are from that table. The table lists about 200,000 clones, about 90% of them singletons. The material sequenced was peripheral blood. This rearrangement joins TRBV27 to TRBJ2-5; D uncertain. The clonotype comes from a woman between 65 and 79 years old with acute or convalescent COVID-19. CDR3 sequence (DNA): TGTGCCAGCAGGCCCTTCGGCCCGGTCGGGGAGACCCAGTACTTC. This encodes CASRPFGPVGETQYF.